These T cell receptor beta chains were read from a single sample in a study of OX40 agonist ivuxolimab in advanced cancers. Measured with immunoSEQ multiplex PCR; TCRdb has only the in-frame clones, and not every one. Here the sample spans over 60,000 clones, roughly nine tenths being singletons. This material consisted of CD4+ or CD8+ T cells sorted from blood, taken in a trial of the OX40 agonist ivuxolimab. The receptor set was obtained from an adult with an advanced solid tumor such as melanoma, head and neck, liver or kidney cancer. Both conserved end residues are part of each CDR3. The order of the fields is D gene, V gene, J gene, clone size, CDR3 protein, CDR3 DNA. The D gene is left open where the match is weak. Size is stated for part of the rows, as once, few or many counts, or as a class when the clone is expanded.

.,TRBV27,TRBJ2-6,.,CASSRTGSGANVLTF,TGTGCCAGCAGTCGGACCGGCTCTGGGGCCAACGTCCTGACTTTC
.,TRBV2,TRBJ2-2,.,CASSTTGLGGELFF,TGTGCCAGCAGCACAACAGGGTTGGGCGGGGAGCTGTTTTTT
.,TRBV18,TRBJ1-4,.,CASSQRGEATNEKLFF,TGTGCCAGCTCACAACGGGGGGAAGCAACTAATGAAAAACTGTTTTTT
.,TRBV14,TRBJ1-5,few,CASSPNSNQPQHF,TGTGCCAGCAGCCCGAATAGCAATCAGCCCCAGCATTTT
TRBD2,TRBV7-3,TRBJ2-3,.,CASSFQLAGFGDTQYF,TGTGCCAGCAGCTTCCAACTAGCGGGCTTTGGGGATACGCAGTATTTT
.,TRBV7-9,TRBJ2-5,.,CASSLKETQYF,TGTGCCAGCAGCTTAAAAGAGACCCAGTACTTC
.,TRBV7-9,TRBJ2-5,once,CASSLFGGRETQYF,TGTGCCAGCAGCTTGTTCGGAGGCCGAGAGACCCAGTACTTC
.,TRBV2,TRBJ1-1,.,CATAPIGPNTEAFF,TGTGCCACCGCCCCGATTGGACCGAACACTGAAGCTTTCTTT
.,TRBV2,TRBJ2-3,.,CASTPRGTRSSTDTQYF,TGTGCCAGCACCCCCCGAGGGACCCGGAGCAGCACAGATACGCAGTATTTT
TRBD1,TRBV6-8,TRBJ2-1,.,CASSYRGQGAFNEQFF,TGTGCCAGCAGTTACCGGGGACAGGGGGCTTTCAATGAGCAGTTCTTC
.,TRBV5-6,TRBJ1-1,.,CASSEGSGPRGAEAFF,TGTGCCAGCAGCGAAGGCTCCGGCCCGAGAGGGGCTGAAGCTTTCTTT
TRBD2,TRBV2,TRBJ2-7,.,CASTLAGRAEQYF,TGTGCCAGCACACTAGCGGGGAGGGCCGAGCAGTACTTC
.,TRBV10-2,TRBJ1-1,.,CASSDWGADTEAFF,TGCGCCAGCAGTGATTGGGGGGCGGACACTGAAGCTTTCTTT
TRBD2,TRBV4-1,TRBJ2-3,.,CASSQFGLAGVPDTQYF,TGCGCCAGCAGCCAGTTCGGACTAGCGGGAGTCCCAGATACGCAGTATTTT
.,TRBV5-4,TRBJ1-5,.,CASSVGGRGGNQPQHF,TGTGCCAGCAGCGTTGGGGGTCGGGGAGGCAATCAGCCCCAGCATTTT
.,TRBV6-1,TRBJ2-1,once,CASSENSRGSYNEQFF,TGTGCCAGCAGTGAAAATTCAAGGGGCTCCTACAATGAGCAGTTCTTC
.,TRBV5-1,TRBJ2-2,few,CASSPGLNTGELFF,TGCGCCAGCAGCCCGGGACTGAACACCGGGGAGCTGTTTTTT